Listed below are T cell receptor beta chains from one sample, sequenced in a study of neurological immune-mediated disorders. TCRdb ran MiXCR on the 5' RACE reads and lists one entry per CDR3 protein. The sample holds approximately 82,000 distinct CDR3 sequences; roughly 13% are singletons and the top ten take approximately 5%. The sequenced material came from PBMCs. The receptors were sampled from a female donor with HTLV-1-associated myelopathy (HAM/TSP). The CDR3 runs from the conserved cysteine through the conserved F or W. A D gene is named only where the DNA matches it firmly. Not all rows give a size; the values are once, few, many and, for expanded clones, a class.

d_gene	abundance	j_gene	v_gene	CDR3aa	CDR3nt
TRBD1	few	TRBJ2-4	TRBV20-1	CSAIPGGGKNIQYF	TGCAGTGCGATACCAGGGGGCGGGAAAAACATTCAGTACTTC
.	many	TRBJ2-7	TRBV6-5	CASSQTPDYGEQYF	TGTGCCAGCAGCCAGACGCCAGATTACGGCGAGCAGTACTTC
TRBD2	few	TRBJ2-1	TRBV11-2	CASRRGTSGVSSYNEQFF	TGTGCCAGCAGAAGAGGGACTAGCGGGGTCAGCTCCTACAATGAGCAGTTCTTC
TRBD1	many	TRBJ1-1	TRBV2	CASSGYRGKNTEAFF	TGTGCCAGCAGTGGGTACAGGGGAAAGAACACTGAAGCTTTCTTT
TRBD1	many	TRBJ1-5	TRBV2	CASNPDRGNQPQHF	TGTGCCAGCAACCCGGACAGGGGGAATCAGCCCCAGCATTTT
.	many	TRBJ1-1	TRBV7-8	CASSPPRTTTEAFF	TGTGCCAGCAGCCCCCCCCGCACAACCACTGAAGCTTTCTTT
.	few	TRBJ2-6	TRBV5-5	CASSPRGSGANVLTF	TGTGCCAGCAGCCCACGCGGTTCTGGGGCCAACGTCCTGACTTTC
.	many	TRBJ1-1	TRBV20-1	CSARAGRDTEAFF	TGCAGTGCTAGAGCAGGGCGGGACACTGAAGCTTTCTTT
TRBD1	.	TRBJ2-7	TRBV5-1	CASSRAGTVLYEQYF	TGCGCCAGCAGCAGGGCCGGGACAGTTCTCTACGAGCAGTACTTC
TRBD2	many	TRBJ2-3	TRBV7-2	CASSLAPFLGGGNSAVYF	TGTGCCAGCAGCTTAGCGCCTTTCCTTGGGGGGGGGAACTCCGCAGTTTATTTT
.	many	TRBJ1-2	TRBV29-1	CSEGGLFGSDYGYTF	TGCAGCGAGGGGGGGCTCTTCGGTAGTGACTATGGCTACACCTTC
TRBD2	many	TRBJ2-5	TRBV9	CASSRGTSGGGETQYF	TGTGCCAGCAGCCGCGGGACTAGCGGGGGAGGAGAGACCCAGTACTTC
.	many	TRBJ1-1	TRBV6-2/TRBV6-3	CASSVNRLRAFF	TGTGCCAGCAGTGTGAACAGGCTTCGGGCTTTCTTT
.	many	TRBJ2-7	TRBV3-1	CASSQRGGVYEQYF	TGTGCCAGCAGCCAGCGGGGAGGTGTCTACGAGCAGTACTTC
.	many	TRBJ2-2	TRBV5-1	CASSLDRFTGELFF	TGCGCCAGCAGCTTGGACCGCTTCACCGGGGAGCTGTTTTTT
.	.	TRBJ2-7	TRBV5-6	CASSLAIGAYEQYF	TGTGCCAGCAGCTTGGCCATCGGGGCCTACGAGCAGTACTTC
TRBD2	many	TRBJ2-5	TRBV24-1	CATSVGGAAETQYF	TGTGCCACCAGTGTCGGGGGGGCAGCGGAGACCCAGTACTTC
.	many	TRBJ1-1	TRBV29-1	CSVLRGMNTEAFF	TGCAGCGTTCTCCGTGGGATGAACACTGAAGCTTTCTTT
.	many	TRBJ1-2	TRBV28	CASGRGSGYTF	TGTGCCAGTGGCAGGGGAAGTGGCTACACCTTC
.	many	TRBJ2-5	TRBV9	CASSGTGRGETQYF	TGTGCCAGCAGCGGAACAGGGAGAGGAGAGACCCAGTACTTC
.	many	TRBJ2-5	TRBV25-1	CASSEFLSQTQYF	TGTGCCAGCAGTGAATTCCTAAGCCAGACCCAGTACTTC
.	many	TRBJ1-6	TRBV3-1	CASSQNSPLHF	TGTGCCAGCAGCCAAAATTCACCCCTCCACTTT
TRBD2	many	TRBJ2-7	TRBV5-1	CASSLRLAGGYEQYF	TGCGCCAGCAGCTTGCGACTAGCGGGGGGCTACGAGCAGTACTTC
.	many	TRBJ1-2	TRBV29-1	CSVTENYGYTF	TGCAGCGTGACAGAGAACTATGGCTACACCTTC
.	medium-sized	TRBJ1-5	TRBV7-8	CASSLERGQGNQPQHF	TGTGCCAGCAGCTTAGAGCGGGGGCAGGGCAATCAGCCCCAGCATTTT
.	.	TRBJ2-1	TRBV20-1	CSARGYLTYNEQFF	TGCAGTGCTAGAGGGTACCTGACTTACAATGAGCAGTTCTTC
.	many	TRBJ2-1	TRBV5-5	CASSLAEGREQFF	TGTGCCAGCAGCTTGGCGGAGGGTCGGGAGCAGTTCTTC
.	many	TRBJ2-5	TRBV10-2	CASSDEETQYF	TGCGCCAGCAGCGACGAAGAGACCCAGTACTTC
.	many	TRBJ1-4	TRBV7-8	CASAIGGQEKLFF	TGTGCCAGCGCGATAGGAGGGCAGGAAAAACTGTTTTTT
TRBD1	many	TRBJ2-5	TRBV15	CATSNITGTGRVETQYF	TGTGCTACCAGCAATATAACCGGGACAGGGAGGGTCGAGACCCAGTACTTC
.	many	TRBJ2-3	TRBV20-1	CSARDIGARQGTDTQYF	TGCAGTGCTAGAGATATTGGGGCCCGGCAGGGGACAGATACGCAGTATTTT
.	.	TRBJ2-5	TRBV29-1	CSVLRVLQETQYF	TGCAGCGTTCTCAGGGTCCTTCAAGAGACCCAGTACTTC
.	.	TRBJ2-2	TRBV2	CASRKPDRNTGELFF	TGTGCCAGCAGGAAACCGGACAGGAACACCGGGGAGCTGTTTTTT
.	many	TRBJ2-2	TRBV7-3	CASSLEVAPGTGELFF	TGTGCCAGCAGCTTGGAGGTAGCGCCGGGAACCGGGGAGCTGTTTTTT
TRBD1	many	TRBJ2-7	TRBV29-1	CSVEDWDSYEQYF	TGCAGCGTTGAAGATTGGGACAGCTACGAGCAGTACTTC
.	many	TRBJ2-5	TRBV20-1	CSAIPWVGGRSETQYF	TGCAGTGCTATTCCCTGGGTAGGGGGGCGGTCGGAGACCCAGTACTTC
.	.	TRBJ2-3	TRBV5-1	CASSSDTFGNTQYF	TGCGCCAGCAGCTCGGACACGTTCGGGAATACGCAGTATTTT
.	.	TRBJ1-4	TRBV2	CASSQSRRDEKLFF	TGTGCCAGCAGTCAAAGTAGGAGAGATGAAAAACTGTTTTTT
.	many	TRBJ1-3	TRBV7-3	CASSPDLSGNTIYF	TGTGCCAGCAGTCCAGACCTCTCTGGAAACACCATATATTTT
.	.	TRBJ2-7	TRBV2	CASLDFSEQYF	TGTGCCAGCCTTGATTTTTCCGAGCAGTACTTC
TRBD2	many	TRBJ2-1	TRBV7-2	CASSSSTSGGTRGYEQFF	TGTGCCAGCAGCTCAAGCACTAGCGGGGGGACCAGGGGGTATGAGCAGTTCTTC
.	.	TRBJ2-1	TRBV12-3/TRBV12-4	CASSSGSGSYNEQFF	TGTGCCAGCAGTTCGGGGAGCGGGTCCTACAATGAGCAGTTCTTC
.	many	TRBJ2-3	TRBV7-3	CASSWADRATQYF	TGTGCCAGCAGCTGGGCGGACCGGGCTACGCAGTATTTT
.	many	TRBJ2-7	TRBV5-1	CASSLDSGRFYEQYF	TGCGCCAGCAGCTTGGATTCTGGCAGGTTCTACGAGCAGTACTTC
TRBD1	many	TRBJ1-5	TRBV3-1	CASSFRQGPQHF	TGTGCCAGCAGCTTTCGACAGGGGCCCCAGCATTTT
.	many	TRBJ2-7	TRBV10-1	CASSGTRTYEQYF	TGCGCCAGCAGTGGGACACGGACCTACGAGCAGTACTTC
TRBD1	many	TRBJ2-3	TRBV4-1	CASSFTGAEGDTQYF	TGCGCCAGCAGCTTTACAGGGGCTGAGGGAGATACGCAGTATTTT
.	many	TRBJ2-5	TRBV4-1	CASSPHPGEGGETQYF	TGCGCCAGCAGCCCCCACCCGGGTGAAGGAGGAGAGACCCAGTACTTC
.	few	TRBJ2-7	TRBV29-1	CSVEAGYQGVRQSYEQYF	TGCAGCGTTGAAGCAGGATATCAAGGTGTTCGTCAATCCTACGAGCAGTACTTC
TRBD1	many	TRBJ2-1	TRBV24-1	CATSARDSDNEQFF	TGTGCCACCAGTGCACGGGACAGCGACAATGAGCAGTTCTTC
TRBD1	many	TRBJ2-2	TRBV5-1	CASSLGQGSGELFF	TGCGCCAGCAGCTTGGGACAGGGGTCCGGGGAGCTGTTTTTT
.	.	TRBJ1-1	TRBV5-1	CASSLVVGTEAFF	TGCGCCAGCAGCTTGGTCGTGGGGACTGAAGCTTTCTTT
.	many	TRBJ2-7	TRBV20-1	CSASYYSFYEQYF	TGCAGTGCTAGTTATTACAGCTTCTACGAGCAGTACTTC
TRBD1	many	TRBJ1-5	TRBV28	CASSPGTGERRQPQHF	TGTGCCAGCAGTCCCGGGACAGGGGAGCGTCGTCAGCCCCAGCATTTT
TRBD1	many	TRBJ2-7	TRBV20-1	CSARVRTGGAGRTSEQYF	TGCAGTGCTAGGGTGCGGACAGGGGGCGCGGGAAGGACCAGCGAGCAGTACTTC
.	many	TRBJ2-1	TRBV9	CASSVDTGAQFF	TGTGCCAGCAGCGTAGATACGGGGGCGCAGTTCTTC
.	many	TRBJ2-1	TRBV7-2	CASSLLGSVDEQFF	TGTGCCAGCAGCCTACTAGGGTCTGTGGATGAGCAGTTCTTC